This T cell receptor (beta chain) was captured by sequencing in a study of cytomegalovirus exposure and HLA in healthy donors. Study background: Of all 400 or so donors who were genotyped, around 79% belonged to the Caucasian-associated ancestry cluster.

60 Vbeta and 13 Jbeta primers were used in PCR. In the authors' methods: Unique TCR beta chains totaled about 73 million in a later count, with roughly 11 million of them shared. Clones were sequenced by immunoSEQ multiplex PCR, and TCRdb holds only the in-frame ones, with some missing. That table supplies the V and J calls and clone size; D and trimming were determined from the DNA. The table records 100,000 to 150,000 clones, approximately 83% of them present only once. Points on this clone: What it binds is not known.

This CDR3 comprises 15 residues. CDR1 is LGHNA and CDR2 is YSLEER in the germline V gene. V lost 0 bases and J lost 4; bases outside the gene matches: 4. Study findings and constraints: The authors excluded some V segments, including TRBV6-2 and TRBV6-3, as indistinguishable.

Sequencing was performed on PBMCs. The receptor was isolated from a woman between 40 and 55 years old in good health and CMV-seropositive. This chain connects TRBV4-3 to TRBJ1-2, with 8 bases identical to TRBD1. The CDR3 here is CASSQDRTGSYGYTF. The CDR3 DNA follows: TGCGCCAGCAGCCAAGATAGGACAGGGTCCTATGGCTACACCTTC.